These 11 T cell receptor beta chains were sequenced from one sample in a study of shared clonotypes between healthy human individuals. Generated by immunoSEQ multiplex PCR, the TCRdb table keeps only in-frame clones and is missing some. This sample carries 2,100,000 or so clones, approximately 95% of them seen once, and the ten largest clones take around 0.13%. The sequenced sample was naive CD4+ T cells sorted from blood. Regarding subset: CD45RA+ positively selected. These receptors were taken from a man between 18 and 29 years old in good health.

The V and J genes are TRBV14 and TRBJ1-1; 7 positions agree with TRBD1. After removal of 5 bases from V and 0 bases from J, the junction contained 6 bases not matched to a gene. The CDR3 runs 15 residues. CDR1 and CDR2 (germline): SGHDN, FVKESK. The CDR3 region has the DNA TGTGCCAGCAGCAAACTACAGGGGATGAACACTGAAGCTTTCTTT. As protein: CASSKLQGMNTEAFF.

The rearrangement links TRBV30 to TRBJ2-5; the D is unclear. Germline V gene sequence: CDR1 GTSNPN, CDR2 SVGIG (reference sequence). The germline V and J ends were trimmed by 3 bases and 1 base, with 6 bases remaining between them. The CDR3 totals 12 residues. The CDR3 nucleotides are TGTGCCTGGAGAAGGGTCCAAGAGACCCAGTACTTC. As protein: CAWRRVQETQYF. Variable domain in full (rest from reference TRBV30 and TRBJ2-5): SQTIHQWPATLVQPVGSPLSLECTVEGTSNPNLYWYRQAAGRGLQLLFYSVGIGQISSEVPQNLSASRPQDRQFILSSKKLLLSDSGFYLCAWRRVQETQYFGPGTRLLVL.

The chain recombines TRBV6-1 with TRBJ2-7; 8 bases align to TRBD1. CDR1 and CDR2 (germline): MNHNS, SASEGT. The CDR3 loop spans 13 amino acids. After removal of 10 bases from V and 5 bases from J, the junction contained 10 bases not matched to a gene. The CDR3 DNA follows: TGTGCCATCGGACAGGGTTTTGTAGACGAGCAGTACTTC. Protein sequence: CAIGQGFVDEQYF.

The chain couples TRBV5-1 to TRBJ2-7; D not resolved. From germline, CDR1 is SGHRS and CDR2 YFSETQ. Deletions cut 7 bases from V and 6 bases from J, with 23 bases between. The CDR3 spans 15 residues. CDR3 amino acids: CASQQTNRPGGEQYF. The CDR3 region has the DNA TGCGCCAGCCAACAAACAAACCGGCCAGGCGGCGAGCAGTACTTC.

V and J are TRBV7-6 and TRBJ1-2, with D unclear. V was shortened by 0 bases and J by 7 bases, with 12 bases between the two germline ends. Germline CDR1 and CDR2: SGHVS and FNYEAQ. This CDR3 has 14 amino acids. Here the CDR3 reads CASSLAGTSGGYTF. CDR3 nucleotide sequence: TGTGCCAGCAGCTTAGCGGGAACTTCGGGTGGCTACACCTTC. The full variable domain, its missing parts supplied by reference TRBV7-6 and TRBJ1-2, is GAGVSQSPRYKVTKRGQDVALRCDPISGHVSLYWYRQALGQGPEFLTYFNYEAQQDKSGLPNDRFSAERPEGSISTLTIQRTEQRDSAMYRCASSLAGTSGGYTFGSGTRLTVV.

J is TRBJ1-1 and V is TRBV5-1; TRBD1 matches at 9 bases. J was trimmed by 1 base and V by 2 bases; bases with no gene match: 6. This CDR3 is built from 16 residues. Germline V gives CDR1 SGHRS, CDR2 YFSETQ. This CDR3 is CASSFTGGNTNTEAFF. DNA of the CDR3: TGCGCCAGCAGCTTTACAGGGGGCAATACGAACACTGAAGCTTTCTTT.

The chain is built from TRBV18 and TRBJ1-2; weak D call: TRBD1 (5 bases). V gave up 3 bases and J gave up 2 bases, with 22 bases separating them. The CDR3 extends over 18 amino acids. Germline V gene sequence: CDR1 KGHSH, CDR2 LQKENI. Written as DNA, the CDR3 is TGTGCCAGCTCACCCTTGCAGGGATTATCGCAGGGAAACTATGGCTACACCTTC. It codes for CASSPLQGLSQGNYGYTF. Variable domain in full (rest from reference TRBV18 and TRBJ1-2): NAGVMQNPRHLVRRRGQEARLRCSPMKGHSHVYWYRQLPEEGLKFMVYLQKENIIDESGMPKERFSAEFPKEGPSILRIQQVVRGDSAAYFCASSPLQGLSQGNYGYTFGSGTRLTVV.

The chain carries TRBV4-3 and TRBJ1-2; the D is unclear. The CDR3 length is 16 residues. V shed 4 bases and J shed 4 bases, with 19 bases lying between them. Germline assignment: CDR1 LGHNA and CDR2 YSLEER. The CDR3 loop reads CASSPTTGLTTYGYTF. CDR3 coding DNA: TGCGCCAGCAGCCCCACTACGGGTCTTACTACCTATGGCTACACCTTC.

The chain uses TRBV4-1 and TRBJ1-5, with D unclear. The V gene lost 1 base and the J gene lost 1 base, with 5 bases spanning the gap. The CDR3 totals 14 residues. The germline gives CDR1 MGHRA, CDR2 YSYEKL. This CDR3 reads CASSQVLSNQPQHF. CDR3 nucleotides: TGCGCCAGCAGCCAAGTTTTAAGCAATCAGCCCCAGCATTTT.

The chain has TRBV7-8 and TRBJ1-6; 9 nucleotides align to TRBD1. Trimming took 5 bases from V and 10 from J; bases not matched to a gene: 12. Germline V gene data show CDR1 as SGHVS and CDR2 as FQNEAQ. The length of the CDR3 is 16 residues. The CDR3 DNA sequence: TGTGCCAGCAGCGAGGGAACAGGGGGCCGTGGATCACCCCTCCACTTT. It yields the protein CASSEGTGGRGSPLHF.

The chain carries TRBV29-1 and TRBJ1-1, with a weak D call TRBD1 (5 bases). There are 14 residues in the CDR3. Germline CDR1 reads SQVTM; CDR2 reads ANQGSEA. With 4 bases removed from V and 0 bases from J, the gap between germline ends came to 12 bases. The CDR3 spells CSVALGLMNTEAFF. As DNA, the CDR3 is TGCAGCGTTGCCCTGGGACTTATGAACACTGAAGCTTTCTTT.